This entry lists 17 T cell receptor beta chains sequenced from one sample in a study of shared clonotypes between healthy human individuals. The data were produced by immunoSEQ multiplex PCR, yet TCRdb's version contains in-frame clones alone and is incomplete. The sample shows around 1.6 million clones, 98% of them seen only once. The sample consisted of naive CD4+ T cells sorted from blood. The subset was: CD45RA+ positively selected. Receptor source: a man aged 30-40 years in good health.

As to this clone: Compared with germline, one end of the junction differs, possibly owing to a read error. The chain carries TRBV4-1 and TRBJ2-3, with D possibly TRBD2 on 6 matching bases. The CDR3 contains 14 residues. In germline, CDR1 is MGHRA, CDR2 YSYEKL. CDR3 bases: TGCGCCAGCAGCCCTTTAACCGCACGGGAGCCGATGCATTTT. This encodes CASSPLTAREPMHF.

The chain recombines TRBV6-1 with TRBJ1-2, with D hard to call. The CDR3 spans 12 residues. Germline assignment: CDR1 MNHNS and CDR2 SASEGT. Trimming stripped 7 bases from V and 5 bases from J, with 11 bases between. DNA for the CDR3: TGTGCCAGCACCAACGCTGGGTATGGCTACACCTTC. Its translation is CASTNAGYGYTF.

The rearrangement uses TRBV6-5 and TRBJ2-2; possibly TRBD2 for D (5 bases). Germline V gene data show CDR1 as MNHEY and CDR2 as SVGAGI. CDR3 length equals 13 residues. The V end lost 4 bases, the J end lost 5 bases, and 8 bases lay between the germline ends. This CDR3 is CASSLGRTGELFF. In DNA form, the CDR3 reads TGTGCCAGCAGTTTAGGGAGAACCGGGGAGCTGTTTTTT.

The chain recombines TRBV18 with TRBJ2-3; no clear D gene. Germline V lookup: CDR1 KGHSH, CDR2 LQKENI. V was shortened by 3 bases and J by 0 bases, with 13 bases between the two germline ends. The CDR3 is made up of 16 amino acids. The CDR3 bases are TGTGCCAGCTCACCGGGTCCGATCATTAGCACAGATACGCAGTATTTT. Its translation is CASSPGPIISTDTQYF.

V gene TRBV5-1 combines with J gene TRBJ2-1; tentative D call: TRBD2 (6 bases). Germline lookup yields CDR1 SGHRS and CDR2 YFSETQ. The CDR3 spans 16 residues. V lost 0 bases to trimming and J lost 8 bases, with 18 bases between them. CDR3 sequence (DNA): TGCGCCAGCAGCTTGGGGACTAAGTTTTACAACTATGAGCAGTTCTTC. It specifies CASSLGTKFYNYEQFF. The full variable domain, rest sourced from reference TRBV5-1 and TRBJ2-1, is KAGVTQTPRYLIKTRGQQVTLSCSPISGHRSVSWYQQTPGQGLQFLFEYFSETQRNKGNFPGRFSGRQFSNSRSEMNVSTLELGDSALYLCASSLGTKFYNYEQFFGPGTRLTVL.

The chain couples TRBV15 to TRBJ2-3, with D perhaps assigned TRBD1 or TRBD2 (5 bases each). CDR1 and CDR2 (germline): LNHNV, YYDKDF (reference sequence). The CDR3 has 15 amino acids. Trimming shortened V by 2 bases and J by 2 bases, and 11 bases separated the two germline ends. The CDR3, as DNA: TGTGCCACCAGCAGATTCCCCGGGACCACAGATACGCAGTATTTT. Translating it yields CATSRFPGTTDTQYF.

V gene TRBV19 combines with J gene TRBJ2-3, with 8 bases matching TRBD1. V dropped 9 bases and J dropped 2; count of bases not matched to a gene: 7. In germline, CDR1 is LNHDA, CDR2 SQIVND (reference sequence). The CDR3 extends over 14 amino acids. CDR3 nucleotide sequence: TGTGCCAGCACCGACAGGGGACTCACAGATACGCAGTATTTT. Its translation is CASTDRGLTDTQYF.

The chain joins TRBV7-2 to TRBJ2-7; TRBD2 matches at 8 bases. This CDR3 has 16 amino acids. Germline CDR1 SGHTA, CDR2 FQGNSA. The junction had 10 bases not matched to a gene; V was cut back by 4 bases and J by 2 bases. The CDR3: CASSSRKAGDPYEQYF. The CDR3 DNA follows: TGTGCCAGCAGCTCGAGAAAAGCGGGGGATCCCTACGAGCAGTACTTC.

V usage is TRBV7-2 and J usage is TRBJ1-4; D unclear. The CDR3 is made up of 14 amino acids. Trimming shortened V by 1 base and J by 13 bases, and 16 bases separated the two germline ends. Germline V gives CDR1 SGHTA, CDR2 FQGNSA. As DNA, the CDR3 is TGTGCCAGCAGCTTAGGCTCAGAGCCGGGGAGACTGTTTTTT. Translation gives CASSLGSEPGRLFF.

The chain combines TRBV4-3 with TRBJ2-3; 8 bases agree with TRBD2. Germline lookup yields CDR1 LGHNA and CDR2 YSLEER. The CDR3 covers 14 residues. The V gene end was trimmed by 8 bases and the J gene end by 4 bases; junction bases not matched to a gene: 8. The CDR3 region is CASSPGGPADTQYF. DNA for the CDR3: TGCGCCAGCTCCCCGGGAGGGCCCGCAGATACGCAGTATTTT.

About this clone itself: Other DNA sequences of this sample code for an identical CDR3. CDR3 sequence reads: CASSPAASYEQYF. In DNA form, the CDR3 reads TGTGCCAGCTCACCTGCGGCCTCCTACGAGCAGTACTTC. This sequence joins TRBV18 and TRBJ2-7; D is undetermined. There are 13 residues in the CDR3. V lost 3 bases to trimming and J lost 0 bases, with 6 bases between them. Germline V lookup: CDR1 KGHSH, CDR2 LQKENI.

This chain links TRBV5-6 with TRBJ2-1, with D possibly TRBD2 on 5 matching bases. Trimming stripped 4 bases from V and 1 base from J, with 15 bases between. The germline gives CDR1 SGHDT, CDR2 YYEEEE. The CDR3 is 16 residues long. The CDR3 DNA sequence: TGTGCCAGCAGCGTCCTAGCTATGAGGTCCTACAATGAGCAGTTCTTC. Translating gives CASSVLAMRSYNEQFF. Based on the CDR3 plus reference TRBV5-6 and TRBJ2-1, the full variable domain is DAGVTQSPTHLIKTRGQQVTLRCSPKSGHDTVSWYQQALGQGPQFIFQYYEEEERQRGNFPDRFSGHQFPNYSSELNVNALLLGDSALYLCASSVLAMRSYNEQFFGPGTRLTVL.

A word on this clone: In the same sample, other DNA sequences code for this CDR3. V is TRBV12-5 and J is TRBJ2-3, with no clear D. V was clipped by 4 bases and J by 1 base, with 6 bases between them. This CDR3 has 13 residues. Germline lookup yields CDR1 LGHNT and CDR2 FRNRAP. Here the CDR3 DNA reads TGTGCTAGTGGTTCCGGAGGCACAGATACGCAGTATTTT. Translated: CASGSGGTDTQYF.

The CDR3 region has the DNA TGTGCCAGCAGTGATTGGAGACAGGTGGACACTGAAGCTTTCTTT. Its protein is CASSDWRQVDTEAFF. V is TRBV2 and J is TRBJ1-1; D might be TRBD1 (6 bases). V was pared by 3 bases and J by 3 bases, with 14 bases between. CDR1 is SNHLY, CDR2 FYNNEI, per germline. CDR3 length: 15 amino acids. Using reference TRBV2 and TRBJ1-1 for the parts outside the CDR3, the full variable domain is EPEVTQTPSHQVTQMGQEVILRCVPISNHLYFYWYRQILGQKVEFLVSFYNNEISEKSEIFDDQFSVERPDGSNFTLKIRSTKLEDSAMYFCASSDWRQVDTEAFFGQGTRLTVV.

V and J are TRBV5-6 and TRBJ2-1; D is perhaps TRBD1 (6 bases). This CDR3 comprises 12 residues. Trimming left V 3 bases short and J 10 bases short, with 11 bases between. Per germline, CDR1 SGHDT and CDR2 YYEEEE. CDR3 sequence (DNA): TGTGCCAGCAGCTGGAACAGGGAAGAGCAGTTCTTC. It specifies CASSWNREEQFF.

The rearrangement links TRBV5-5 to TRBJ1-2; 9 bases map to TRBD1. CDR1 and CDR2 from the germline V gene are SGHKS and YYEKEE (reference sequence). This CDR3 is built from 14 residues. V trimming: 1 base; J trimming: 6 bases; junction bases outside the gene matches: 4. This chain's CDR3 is CASSLHRGRDGYTF. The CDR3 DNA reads TGTGCCAGCAGCTTGCACAGGGGGCGGGATGGCTACACCTTC.

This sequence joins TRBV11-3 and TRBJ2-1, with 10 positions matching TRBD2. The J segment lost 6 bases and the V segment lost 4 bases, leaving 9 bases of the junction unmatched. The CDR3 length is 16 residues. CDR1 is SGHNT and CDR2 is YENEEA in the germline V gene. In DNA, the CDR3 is TGTGCCAGCAGCTCAATAAGCCTAGCGGGGGTCAATGAGCAGTTCTTC. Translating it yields CASSSISLAGVNEQFF.